This TCR beta chain was identified in a study of T cells in Graves' hyperthyroidism and ophthalmopathy. Study overall: Peripheral blood was secured at the point of initial diagnosis, before any treatment.

RNA transcripts yielded amplified TCR beta CDR3 regions. Primed by the HTBI set, a first-round RT-PCR was run on the TCR CDR3. Each CDR3 protein is one row after TCRdb ran MiXCR on the multiplex PCR reads. The sample lists hundreds of thousands of distinct CDR3 sequences, around 13% occurring once. Whole-study findings and limits: Separating ophthalmopathy from stable hyperthyroidism was achieved by a 13 V-J model.

This clonotype was counted between two and nine times. Antigen: not known. The source of the PBMCs was over 8.5 ml of fresh peripheral blood. Sample: blood. This sequence originates from a woman aged 45-65 years with Graves' ophthalmopathy.

The CDR3 loop reads CASSTRQSTDTQYF. CDR3 bases: TGTGCCAGCAGCACAAGACAGAGCACAGATACGCAGTATTTT. The rearrangement links TRBV13 to TRBJ2-3, with a weak D call TRBD1 (5 bases). Looked up from germline, CDR1 is PRHDT and CDR2 is FYEKMQ (reference sequence). The CDR3 spans 14 residues. Trimming shortened V by 5 bases and J by 0 bases, and 9 bases separated the two germline ends.